This T cell receptor beta chain was retrieved from a study of cytomegalovirus exposure and HLA in healthy donors. General study points: Previously analyzed data showed that most TCR beta V segments were productive at a frequency of about 87% or about 30%.

Trimming removed 5 bases at V and 0 bases at J, with 13 bases between. Germline CDR1 and CDR2: GTSNPN and SVGIG (reference sequence). This CDR3 spans 14 amino acids. PCR primers comprised 60 Vbeta and 13 Jbeta primers. The protocol was immunoSEQ multiplex PCR, while the TCRdb copy is restricted to in-frame clones and leaves out a portion. The sample has over 110,000 clones, 70% to 85% seen once. To note about this clone: Its antigen is not known.

The TCR originated in a woman aged 55-70 years in good health and CMV-seropositive. The chain carries TRBV30 and TRBJ1-1; possibly TRBD1 for D (6 bases). Sequenced material: PBMCs. The CDR3 loop is CAWSPGHMNTEAFF. DNA for the CDR3: TGTGCCTGGTCCCCGGGACACATGAACACTGAAGCTTTCTTT.